Below are 22 T cell receptor beta chains sequenced from a single sample in a study of cytomegalovirus exposure and HLA in healthy donors (TCRdb year 2017). Library preparation used the immunoSEQ multiplex PCR assay. For the multiplex PCR, a mixture combining 60 forward primers for TCR Vbeta segments and 13 reverse primers for TCR Jbeta segments was used. TCRdb stores this immuneACCESS table with in-frame sequences only. Part of the clones is absent; in the studies checked, under half of the shortfall reflects unresolved V genes, and no reason is known for the rest. The sample table records approximately 97,000 clones; approximately 80% of these occur just once. About 4.4% of the sample is taken by the ten largest. The sample comprised PBMCs. Source of these receptors: a woman in her 70s in good health and CMV-seropositive.

This chain links TRBV6-1 with TRBJ1-1, with D perhaps TRBD1 (5 bases). The V gene lost 6 bases and the J gene lost 1 base, with 6 bases spanning the gap. CDR1 and CDR2 from the germline V gene are MNHNS and SASEGT. The CDR3 consists of 12 residues. The CDR3 DNA sequence: TGTGCCAGCAGGGGGGGGAACACTGAAGCTTTCTTT. It yields the protein CASRGGNTEAFF.

The chain uses TRBV10-3 and TRBJ1-5, with unresolved D. CDR3 length: 14 amino acids. V lost 6 bases and J lost 5, with 14 bases in between. Germline V gene lookup returns CDR1 ENHRY and CDR2 SYGVKD. CDR3 nucleotide sequence: TGTGCCATCAGGAGCACCGGAGTCGATCAGCCCCAGCATTTT. Translating it yields CAIRSTGVDQPQHF.

The chain has TRBV11-2 and TRBJ1-4; 8 bases match TRBD1. The V gene's germline CDR1 is SGHAT and CDR2 FQNNGV. Losses at the gene ends were 4 bases for V and 7 bases for J; bases not matched to a gene: 2. CDR3 length: 13 amino acids. The CDR3 reads CASSWTGSEKLFF. The CDR3 DNA reads TGTGCCAGCAGCTGGACAGGGAGTGAAAAACTGTTTTTT.

The chain carries TRBV2 and TRBJ2-3; possible D gene TRBD1, 5 bases. The V and J ends lost 3 bases and 4 bases respectively, with 14 bases between them. The germline V gene has CDR1 SNHLY and CDR2 FYNNEI. The CDR3 is made up of 15 amino acids. CDR3 protein: CASSDGVRDPDTQYF. The DNA of the CDR3 is TGTGCCAGCAGTGATGGCGTCAGGGATCCAGATACGCAGTATTTT.

The gene calls are TRBV9 and TRBJ2-7, with 10 bases fitting TRBD2. The CDR3 runs to 17 residues. Germline V CDR1 and CDR2: SGDLS, YYNGEE. The ends lost 0 bases at V and 1 base at J; junction bases unmatched: 7. The CDR3 coding sequence is TGTGCCAGCAGCGTAGAGGGAGCTAGCGGGAGTTCCTACGAGCAGTACTTC. Encoded protein: CASSVEGASGSSYEQYF.

This clone occurred once. The chain has TRBV28 and TRBJ2-7; 10 bases align to TRBD1. This CDR3 is 14 amino acids long. Trimming removed 9 bases from V and 3 bases from J; junction bases left unmatched: 8. Germline values: CDR1 MDHEN, CDR2 SYDVKM. CDR3 in amino acids: CASIKTGGDYEQYF. The DNA of the CDR3 is TGTGCCAGTATAAAGACAGGGGGCGACTACGAGCAGTACTTC. The full variable domain, completed using reference TRBV28 and TRBJ2-7, is DVKVTQSSRYLVKRTGEKVFLECVQDMDHENMFWYRQDPGLGLRLIYFSYDVKMKEKGDIPEGYSVSREKKERFSLILESASTNQTSMYLCASIKTGGDYEQYFGPGTRLTVT.

The chain recombines TRBV6-1 with TRBJ1-2; 10 nucleotides align to TRBD1. The CDR3 runs 18 residues. In germline, CDR1 is MNHNS, CDR2 SASEGT. J was trimmed by 6 bases and V by 1 base; bases with no gene match: 14. The CDR3 protein is CASSEGRGRQGARNGYTF. The CDR3 nucleotides read TGTGCCAGCAGTGAAGGGCGGGGGAGACAGGGGGCGCGAAATGGCTACACCTTC.

The table lists this clone with a few counts. This chain uses TRBV5-1 with TRBJ1-1, with 7 bases lining up with TRBD1. The CDR3 is made up of 14 amino acids. Looked up from germline, CDR1 is SGHRS and CDR2 is YFSETQ. Germline trimming cut 3 bases from V and 3 bases from J; bases unmatched to any gene: 5. The DNA for the CDR3 is TGCGCCAGCAGCTACCTACAGGGGTACACTGAAGCTTTCTTT. It translates to CASSYLQGYTEAFF.

This clone was seen only a few times. The chain joins TRBV18 to TRBJ2-3; the D is unclear. Germline V CDR1 and CDR2: KGHSH, LQKENI. The V and J ends lost 2 bases and 5 bases respectively, with 8 bases between them. The CDR3 covers 13 residues. The CDR3: CASSPVSVDTQYF. As DNA, the CDR3 is TGTGCCAGCTCACCAGTGTCGGTAGATACGCAGTATTTT.

The chain uses TRBV7-2 and TRBJ2-4; the match to TRBD1 covers 11 bases. V lost 6 bases to trimming and J lost 1 base; unmatched junction nucleotides: 8. The CDR3 covers 17 residues. Germline CDR1 is SGHTA and CDR2 is FQGNSA. The CDR3 DNA reads as TGTGCCAGCAGTCCGGACAGGGGGCATGCGGCCAAAAACATTCAGTACTTC. The encoded protein is CASSPDRGHAAKNIQYF.

The CDR3 bases are TGCGCCAGCAGCTCGGGACAGGAGGGGCCCGAGACCCAGTACTTC. Translating gives CASSSGQEGPETQYF. The chain is built from TRBV5-1 and TRBJ2-5; 8 nucleotides agree with TRBD1. Per germline, CDR1 SGHRS and CDR2 YFSETQ. Unmatched junction bases numbered 9, after V lost 3 bases and J lost 5 bases. CDR3 length: 15 residues.

V usage is TRBV14 and J usage is TRBJ1-2, with D uncertain. CDR1 is SGHDN and CDR2 is FVKESK in the germline V gene. Trimming cost V 6 bases and J 4 bases, with 18 bases left between them. The CDR3 is 15 amino acids. The CDR3 DNA follows: TGTGCCAGCAGTCCTTCAAGCGGGGATTTCTATGGCTACACCTTC. This sequence encodes CASSPSSGDFYGYTF.

This sequence joins TRBV6-5 and TRBJ1-2, with unresolved D. This CDR3 spans 14 amino acids. Germline V gene sequence: CDR1 MNHEY, CDR2 SVGAGI. V lost 5 bases, J lost 5 bases, and 15 bases lay in between. The CDR3 reads CASSLQRELYGYTF. CDR3 bases: TGTGCCAGCAGTCTCCAGAGGGAACTTTATGGCTACACCTTC.

The rearrangement links TRBV30 to TRBJ1-2, with D possibly being TRBD1 (5 bases). The CDR3 is made up of 13 amino acids. Germline V gene data show CDR1 as GTSNPN and CDR2 as SVGIG (reference sequence). V gave up 5 bases and J gave up 8 bases, with 18 bases separating them. This chain's CDR3 is CAWLGQVLGGYTF. CDR3 sequence (DNA): TGTGCCTGGTTGGGGCAGGTGCTGGGGGGCTACACCTTC.

The chain uses TRBV7-3 and TRBJ2-1; D might be TRBD1 (6 bases). This CDR3 contains 15 residues. Trimming pared 5 bases from V and 9 bases from J, leaving 20 bases between. Per germline, CDR1 SGHTA and CDR2 FQGTGA. The CDR3 DNA reads as TGTGCCAGCAGCGCCAACGGAATTCCAGGGGCTGAGCAGTTCTTC. As protein: CASSANGIPGAEQFF.

This clone was counted once. V usage is TRBV10-3 and J usage is TRBJ1-5; 7 nucleotides align to TRBD1. The CDR3 is 14 residues long. The V gene's germline CDR1 is ENHRY and CDR2 SYGVKD. J lost 2 bases, V lost 6 bases, and 4 bases had no gene match. The CDR3 region is CAISFDRGNQPQHF. The CDR3 coding sequence is TGTGCCATCAGCTTCGACAGGGGCAATCAGCCCCAGCATTTT.

The V call is TRBV15, the J call TRBJ2-7, with a possible D match to TRBD1 (6 bases). Germline CDR1 and CDR2: LNHNV and YYDKDF (reference sequence). The CDR3 covers 13 residues. The V end was cut by 0 bases, the J end by 5 bases, with 8 bases between. DNA of the CDR3: TGTGCCACCAGCAGAGATAACAGGGACGAGCAGTACTTC. Encoded protein: CATSRDNRDEQYF.

The chain couples TRBV11-3 to TRBJ1-2; D gene uncertain. Per the germline V gene, CDR1 is SGHNT and CDR2 is YENEEA. The V gene lost 4 bases and the J gene lost 4 bases, with 10 bases spanning the gap. This CDR3 comprises 13 residues. The CDR3 protein is CASSSGKIYGYTF. DNA of the CDR3: TGTGCCAGCAGCTCGGGTAAAATCTATGGCTACACCTTC. The complete variable domain, with remaining parts taken from reference TRBV11-3 and TRBJ1-2, reads EAGVVQSPRYKIIEKKQPVAFWCNPISGHNTLYWYLQNLGQGPELLIRYENEEAVDDSQLPKDRFSAERLKGVDSTLKIQPAELGDSAVYLCASSSGKIYGYTFGSGTRLTVV.

The V and J genes are TRBV28 and TRBJ1-6, with D possibly being TRBD1 (5 bases). The CDR3 totals 16 residues. Trimming removed 6 bases from V and 4 bases from J, with 16 bases in between. CDR1 is MDHEN, CDR2 SYDVKM, per germline. The CDR3 nucleotides read TGTGCCAGCAGCTCCCCCGGCCAGGGTTATAATTCACCCCTCCACTTT. Translated: CASSSPGQGYNSPLHF.

The gene calls are TRBV7-9 and TRBJ1-1, with TRBD1 matching over 9 bases. CDR1 is SEHNR and CDR2 is FQNEAQ in the germline V gene (reference sequence). CDR3 length equals 15 residues. The V and J ends lost 5 bases and 1 base, in that order; junction bases with no gene match: 5. This chain's CDR3 is CASSPRQGENTEAFF. The CDR3 region has the DNA TGTGCCAGCAGCCCTAGACAGGGGGAGAACACTGAAGCTTTCTTT.

The rearrangement uses TRBV5-5 and TRBJ1-5; 8 bases align to TRBD1. Germline-derived CDR1 and CDR2 are SGHKS and YYEKEE (reference sequence). V was pared by 4 bases and J by 0 bases, with 9 bases of the junction left unmatched. CDR3 length: 17 residues. Here the CDR3 reads CASSAQGALISNQPQHF. The CDR3 DNA sequence: TGTGCCAGCAGCGCGCAGGGGGCCCTTATTAGCAATCAGCCCCAGCATTTT. The whole variable domain, filled in from reference TRBV5-5 and TRBJ1-5, reads DAGVTQSPTHLIKTRGQQVTLRCSPISGHKSVSWYQQVLGQGPQFIFQYYEKEERGRGNFPDRFSARQFPNYSSELNVNALLLGDSALYLCASSAQGALISNQPQHFGDGTRLSIL.

The rearrangement uses TRBV19 and TRBJ2-2; no firm D call. Trimming left V 5 bases short and J 4 bases short, with 2 bases between. This CDR3 has 11 residues. Germline V lookup: CDR1 LNHDA, CDR2 SQIVND (reference sequence). CDR3 bases: TGTGCCAGTAGTCGCACCGGGGAGCTGTTTTTT. Translating gives CASSRTGELFF.